Given below is one T cell receptor beta chain in context. Its antigen remains unidentified. An end of the junction differs from the germline gene, which may be a read error. The length of the CDR3 is 14 residues. The germline V gene encodes CDR1 SGHNT and CDR2 YENEEA. The sample is drawn from a study of cytomegalovirus exposure and HLA in healthy donors. The PCR contained 60 Vbeta and 13 Jbeta primers. Libraries were prepared by immunoSEQ multiplex PCR; TCRdb keeps only in-frame clonotypes and omits some of them. Of 200,000 to 250,000 clones detected, approximately 79% appear once; the ten largest clones hold around 1.7%. General study points: A later analysis linked a missense variant in DCLRE1C to the trimming of TCR beta V and J genes.

The sequence was obtained from a man aged 45-60 years in good health and CMV-seronegative. Sequences were obtained from PBMCs. The chain links TRBV11-3 to TRBJ2-1; 9 bases are shared with TRBD2. The CDR3 is CALRPSGDYNEQLF. CDR3 nucleotide sequence: TGTGCCTTAAGGCCTAGCGGGGATTACAATGAGCAGCTCTTC.